The 27 T cell receptor beta chains below all came from one sample that was sequenced in a study of identical twins. MiXCR, applied by TCRdb to the 5' RACE reads, yields one record per CDR3 protein. This sample carries a few hundred thousand distinct CDR3 sequences, nearly 10% of them seen once, and the ten largest clones take roughly 3.2%. The same sample was also studied in work on yellow fever vaccine responses in identical twins.

Source material: PBMCs. Every receptor here comes from a woman aged 18 to 35 in good health.

This sequence joins TRBV10-2 and TRBJ2-2; D unclear. The V gene's germline CDR1 is WSHSY and CDR2 SAAADI. The CDR3 consists of 13 residues. The ends were cut back, 8 bases at V and 3 bases at J, with 10 bases in the middle. Written as DNA, the CDR3 is TGCGCCAGCTCAGGCACCTACACCGGGGAGCTGTTTTTT. Encoded protein: CASSGTYTGELFF.

This clonotype was picked up many times. The chain uses TRBV3-1 and TRBJ1-5; D ambiguous. This CDR3 contains 14 residues. Germline V gene sequence: CDR1 LGHDT, CDR2 YNNKEL (reference sequence). The V end was cut by 0 bases, the J end by 6 bases, with 9 bases between. The CDR3 loop reads CASSQDRVGQPQHF. Written as DNA, the CDR3 is TGTGCCAGCAGCCAAGATAGGGTTGGTCAGCCCCAGCATTTT.

This clonotype occurred many times. CDR3 sequence (DNA): TGTGCCAGCAGCCCAGCGCAACTAGCGGGAGGGGCTGGTGAGCAGTTCTTC. Amino acid sequence: CASSPAQLAGGAGEQFF. The genes are TRBV7-2 and TRBJ2-1, with 13 bases aligning to TRBD2. Germline CDR1 reads SGHTA; CDR2 reads FQGNSA. This CDR3 is 17 amino acids long. V was pared by 5 bases and J by 9 bases, with 13 bases of the junction left unmatched.

With respect to this clonotype: Its ends do not fully match the called genes, so a read error is possible. The V gene is TRBV7-8, the J gene TRBJ2-1; 8 nucleotides match TRBD2. CDR1 is SGHVS, CDR2 FQNEAQ, per germline. CDR3 length equals 16 residues. CDR3 protein: CASSLVERGTYNKQFF. For the CDR3, the DNA is TGTGCCAGCAGCTTAGTTGAGCGGGGGACCTACAATAAGCAGTTCTTC.

The rearrangement uses TRBV7-6 and TRBJ2-1; tentatively, D is TRBD2 (7 bases). From germline, CDR1 is SGHVS and CDR2 FNYEAQ. Trimming took off 3 bases at V and 6 bases at J, with 12 bases between the two ends. The CDR3 is made up of 14 amino acids. The CDR3 DNA follows: TGTGCCAGCAGCTTTTGGGGGGGCCTCAATGAGCAGTTCTTC. Protein: CASSFWGGLNEQFF.

V usage is TRBV23-1 and J usage is TRBJ2-7; 9 nucleotides line up with TRBD1. TRBV23-1 is treated as an ORF (open reading frame) with a function not yet certain. CDR3 length: 20 residues. The junction had 20 bases not matched to a gene; V was cut back by 3 bases and J by 2 bases. CDR3 sequence (DNA): TGCGCCAGCAGTCAGCAGATGAGACCCGGGACAGGGAGGGTACCCTACGAGCAGTACTTC. Its protein product is CASSQQMRPGTGRVPYEQYF.

This clonotype was observed a few times. V is TRBV11-2 and J is TRBJ2-1; D possibly corresponds to TRBD2 (7 bases). This CDR3 contains 16 residues. Germline V CDR1 and CDR2: SGHAT, FQNNGV. The V gene lost 5 bases and the J gene lost 5 bases, with 19 bases spanning the gap. The CDR3 region is CASSPCGGAVNNEQFF. The DNA of the CDR3 is TGTGCCAGCAGCCCCTGTGGGGGGGCCGTTAACAATGAGCAGTTCTTC.

The chain uses TRBV3-1 and TRBJ1-2, with 8 bases fitting TRBD1. V lost 7 bases and J lost 5; bases outside the gene matches: 15. CDR3 length: 16 amino acids. Germline CDR1 and CDR2: LGHDT and YNNKEL (reference sequence). CDR3 sequence: CASTPGGGTGGYGYTF. The CDR3 DNA sequence: TGTGCCAGCACCCCGGGAGGGGGAACAGGGGGATATGGCTACACCTTC.

CDR3 protein: CASSYSIAGGPENIQYF. For the CDR3, the DNA is TGTGCCAGCAGTTACTCGATAGCGGGGGGGCCGGAAAACATTCAGTACTTC. The J gene is TRBJ2-4, the V gene TRBV6-5; 11 bases match TRBD2. This CDR3 region has 17 residues. V was clipped by 0 bases and J by 5 bases; unmatched bases: 6. Germline V gene sequence: CDR1 MNHEY, CDR2 SVGAGI.

The table lists this clonotype with a few counts. This sequence joins TRBV29-1 and TRBJ2-6; no definite D call. Germline V gives CDR1 SQVTM, CDR2 ANQGSEA. Trimming removed 5 bases from V and 2 bases from J, with 13 bases in between. The CDR3 consists of 15 residues. The CDR3 nucleotides read TGCAGCGTTCCCCAGCATGGGGCTGGGGCCAACGTCCTGACTTTC. Translated, it gives CSVPQHGAGANVLTF.

This clonotype appeared many times. V usage is TRBV12-3 or TRBV12-4 and J usage is TRBJ1-1, with a tentative D call TRBD1 (6 bases). This CDR3 spans 12 amino acids. The ends were cut back, 2 bases at V and 6 bases at J, with 7 bases in the middle. The CDR3 sequence is CASSLQGSEAFF. In DNA form, the CDR3 reads TGTGCCAGCAGTTTACAGGGGTCTGAAGCTTTCTTT.

The CDR3 coding sequence is TGTGCCAGCAGGGGGGCCGGGACAGGGGCCTACGAGCAGTACTTC. Protein: CASRGAGTGAYEQYF. V usage is TRBV6-1 and J usage is TRBJ2-7; 10 bases are a match to TRBD1. CDR1 and CDR2 (germline): MNHNS, SASEGT. The CDR3 sequence is 15 residues long. The ends lost 6 bases at V and 2 bases at J; junction bases unmatched: 7.

This clonotype was found a few times. The chain employs TRBV14 and TRBJ2-3; the D is unclear. V lost 3 bases, J lost 6 bases, and 19 bases lay in between. Per the germline V gene, CDR1 is SGHDN and CDR2 is FVKESK. The CDR3 length is 16 residues. DNA of the CDR3: TGTGCCAGCAGCCACAGCAGGTTCTCCCGACGTGATACGCAGTATTTT. This codes for CASSHSRFSRRDTQYF. The complete variable domain, with remaining parts taken from reference TRBV14 and TRBJ2-3, reads EAGVTQFPSHSVIEKGQTVTLRCDPISGHDNLYWYRRVMGKEIKFLLHFVKESKQDESGMPNNRFLAERTGGTYSTLKVQPAELEDSGVYFCASSHSRFSRRDTQYFGPGTRLTVL.

Ten or more counts support this clonotype. This CDR3 reads CASSGGTVSYNEQFF. CDR3 sequence (DNA): TGTGCCAGCAGCGGTGGGACAGTCTCCTACAATGAGCAGTTCTTC. The gene calls are TRBV5-6 and TRBJ2-1; the match to TRBD1 covers 7 bases. The V gene end was trimmed by 4 bases and the J gene end by 0 bases; junction bases not matched to a gene: 4. The CDR3 is 15 amino acids. CDR1 and CDR2 (germline): SGHDT, YYEEEE.

This chain uses TRBV20-1 with TRBJ2-7; D remains ambiguous. This CDR3 comprises 11 residues. CDR1 and CDR2 (germline): DFQATT, SNEGSKA (reference sequence). Trimming removed 5 bases at V and 2 bases at J, with 7 bases between. CDR3 sequence reads: CSAHETYEQYF. The DNA for the CDR3 is TGCAGTGCTCATGAGACCTACGAGCAGTACTTC.

The J gene is TRBJ2-1, the V gene TRBV12-3 or TRBV12-4, with 10 bases matching TRBD1. This CDR3 has 14 residues. J lost 9 bases, V lost 7 bases, and 9 bases had no gene match. CDR3 DNA: TGTGCCAGCACTGGACAGGGGGGAGGGGGTGAGCAGTTCTTC. Translation gives CASTGQGGGGEQFF.

This clonotype was recorded at least ten times. The chain is built from TRBV3-1 and TRBJ2-7; the D is unclear. CDR3 length equals 14 residues. Germline-derived CDR1 and CDR2 are LGHDT and YNNKEL (reference sequence). Trimming left V 3 bases short and J 4 bases short, with 13 bases between. Here the CDR3 DNA reads TGTGCCAGCAGCCATCCGGAATCCTTTTACGAGCAGTACTTC. Translated, it gives CASSHPESFYEQYF.

This clonotype was observed at least ten times. The chain joins TRBV5-1 to TRBJ2-3; TRBD2 is a possible D gene (6 bases). CDR3 length: 13 amino acids. The V gene lost 7 bases and the J gene lost 2 bases, with 11 bases spanning the gap. The germline gives CDR1 SGHRS, CDR2 YFSETQ. The CDR3 sequence is CASGRGSTDTQYF. The CDR3 region has the DNA TGCGCCAGCGGACGGGGGTCCACAGATACGCAGTATTTT.

V is TRBV20-1 and J is TRBJ2-5; 10 bases are a match to TRBD1. The junction had 8 bases not matched to a gene; V was cut back by 5 bases and J by 5 bases. The CDR3 totals 14 residues. The germline CDR1 and CDR2 sequences are DFQATT and SNEGSKA (reference sequence). The CDR3 loop reads CSAPRTGGSETQYF. CDR3 bases: TGCAGTGCTCCACGGACAGGGGGATCGGAGACCCAGTACTTC.

The V and J genes are TRBV20-1 and TRBJ1-5, with D unresolved. Trimming removed 0 bases at V and 5 bases at J, with 11 bases between. Germline values: CDR1 DFQATT, CDR2 SNEGSKA (reference sequence). This CDR3 has 14 residues. The CDR3 bases are TGCAGTGCTAGAGAAACAGAGGGCCATCAGCCCCAGCATTTT. It yields the protein CSARETEGHQPQHF.

This clonotype was found many times. The CDR3 reads CASSDGLAGATGELFF. The CDR3 bases are TGTGCCAGCAGCGACGGACTAGCGGGAGCCACCGGGGAGCTGTTTTTT. The V gene is TRBV6-2 or TRBV6-3, the J gene TRBJ2-2; 13 bases fit TRBD2. Germline V lookup: CDR1 MNHEY, CDR2 SVGEGT. The CDR3 spans 16 residues. J lost 4 bases, V lost 6 bases, and 5 bases had no gene match.

This clonotype was detected a few times. One junction end disagrees with the germline gene, perhaps due to a read error. The chain links TRBV12-3 or TRBV12-4 to TRBJ2-7, with D hard to call. The CDR3 runs to 12 residues. The CDR3 sequence is CASSLGRYAQYF. CDR3 nucleotide sequence: TGTGCCAGCAGCCTCGGACGGTACGCGCAGTACTTC.

This clonotype was counted only a few times. The chain joins TRBV7-9 to TRBJ2-7; TRBD2 matches at 8 bases. Germline-derived CDR1 and CDR2 are SEHNR and FQNEAQ (reference sequence). The CDR3 is 14 residues long. V was pared by 3 bases and J by 3 bases, with 4 bases of the junction left unmatched. In DNA form, the CDR3 reads TGTGCCAGCAGCTTCTTTCGGGAGGGCTACGAGCAGTACTTC. Protein product: CASSFFREGYEQYF.

In its sample, this clonotype was seen once. V gene TRBV20-1 combines with J gene TRBJ2-5; 7 bases align to TRBD1. Germline loops: CDR1 DFQATT, CDR2 SNEGSKA (reference sequence). The V segment lost 3 bases and the J segment 4 bases; nucleotides outside the gene matches: 8. CDR3 length: 14 residues. Written as DNA, the CDR3 is TGCAGTGCTAGTGTGTCAGGGGGTGGAGAGACCCAGTACTTC. This encodes CSASVSGGGETQYF.

This clonotype was picked up a small number of times. The chain has TRBV6-5 and TRBJ2-1; TRBD2 aligns across 7 bases. J lost 3 bases, V lost 6 bases, and 11 bases had no gene match. Looked up from germline, CDR1 is MNHEY and CDR2 is SVGAGI. This CDR3 comprises 16 residues. The CDR3 DNA sequence: TGTGCCAGCAGCTATCTCCCAGCGGGAAACTACAATGAGCAGTTCTTC. Protein sequence: CASSYLPAGNYNEQFF.

The chain combines TRBV20-1 with TRBJ2-7; 10 bases are a match to TRBD2. V shed 3 bases and J 4 bases; nucleotides not matched to a gene: 3. The length of the CDR3 is 13 residues. Germline lookup yields CDR1 DFQATT and CDR2 SNEGSKA (reference sequence). CDR3 nucleotides: TGCAGTGCTAGGCCGGGACTAGCGTACGAGCAGTACTTC. It encodes CSARPGLAYEQYF.

This chain uses TRBV5-1 with TRBJ2-3, with TRBD2 as a possible D gene (5 bases). CDR1 and CDR2 (germline): SGHRS, YFSETQ. The germline V and J ends were trimmed by 7 bases and 6 bases, with 15 bases remaining between them. CDR3 length equals 13 residues. CDR3 amino acids: CASGGFERDTQYF. The CDR3 DNA reads as TGCGCCAGCGGCGGGTTTGAGAGGGATACGCAGTATTTT.